The clone carrying this T cell receptor (beta chain) was detected a few times. Its antigen is as yet unknown. CDR3 length: 17 residues. Germline CDR1 reads MGHRA; CDR2 reads YSYEKL. V shed 3 bases, J shed 0 bases, and the junction held 6 bases outside the gene matches. TCRbeta libraries were built with three rounds of nested PCR, modified from ARM-PCR. TCRdb re-derived calls from the multiplex PCR reads in MiXCR, one entry per CDR3 protein. The table records about 200,000 distinct CDR3 sequences, roughly 70% of them present only once. This record comes from a study of tumor and adjacent non-tumor tissue in lung cancer. Across the study: Patients were aged roughly 30 to 76, roughly nine men and roughly 5 women, stage I to III.

No cell sorting was done before RNA was extracted from the tissue. Study observations and caveats: Tumor repertoires had a smaller top 100 clone share than normal lung.

The V gene is TRBV4-1, the J gene TRBJ1-3; 9 bases line up with TRBD1. The clonotype was recovered from a man aged 55 to 69 with non-small cell lung cancer. The sample taken for sequencing was lung tumor tissue. Here the CDR3 DNA reads TGCGCCAGCAGCCAGGGACAGGGAATTCCCTCTGGAAACACCATATATTTT. Its protein is CASSQGQGIPSGNTIYF.